This is a list of T cell receptor beta chains from one sample in a study of human T cells and chemical hapten exposure. TCRdb processed the RACE reads anew with MiXCR; each CDR3 protein has one entry. The table includes a few hundred thousand distinct CDR3 sequences, more than 5% detected once. This sample comprised whole blood, obtained in connection with sensitization to the hapten diphenylcyclopropenone (DPC). The receptors shown here come from a young woman with alopecia areata. Some clones in this sample may be carry-over from other donors' samples. Both conserved end residues are part of each CDR3. The D gene is left open where the match is weak. Not all rows give a size; the values are once, few, many and, for expanded clones, a class.

j_gene | d_gene | abundance | v_gene | CDR3nt | CDR3aa
TRBJ1-1 | . | many | TRBV6-1 | TGTGCCAGCAGTCCGGCATGGGCGAAAACTGAAGCTTTCTTT | CASSPAWAKTEAFF
TRBJ1-6 | . | few | TRBV20-1 | TGCAGTGCTAGGACCTCCCTATGGGGGAATTCACCCCTCCACTTT | CSARTSLWGNSPLHF
TRBJ1-2 | TRBD1 | few | TRBV4-3 | TGCGCCAGCAGCCAGGAGACAGGGGGCATCTATGGCTACACCTTC | CASSQETGGIYGYTF
TRBJ1-4 | . | many | TRBV12-3/TRBV12-4 | TGTGCCAGCAGTTTCGACAATAGGGAAAAACTGTTTTTT | CASSFDNREKLFF
TRBJ1-3 | . | . | TRBV5-1 | TGCGCCAGCTCGGGCGGTCTACCTGGAAACACCATATATTTT | CASSGGLPGNTIYF
TRBJ2-4 | TRBD1 | . | TRBV20-1 | TGCAGTGCCCCCCCCCGGGGACAGGGGGGGAACATTCAGTACTTC | CSAPPRGQGGNIQYF
TRBJ2-2 | . | few | TRBV7-9 | TGTGCCAGCAGCTTAGCGCGGATTGTTGCCGGGGAGCTGTTTTTT | CASSLARIVAGELFF
TRBJ1-1 | TRBD1 | . | TRBV6-6 | TGTGCCAGCAGTCACCGACAGGGGAACGGAGAAGCTTTCTTT | CASSHRQGNGEAFF
TRBJ2-7 | TRBD1 | many | TRBV28 | TGTGCCACCTTTTCCCGGGACAGCAGATACGAGCAGTACTTC | CATFSRDSRYEQYF
TRBJ2-5 | . | many | TRBV21-1 | TGTGCCAGCAGCAATTCGGTCAGGGTAAAAGAGACCCAGTACTTC | CASSNSVRVKETQYF
TRBJ1-3 | . | many | TRBV27 | TGTGCCAGCAGTTTATCGCGGCCCTCTGGAAACACCATATATTTT | CASSLSRPSGNTIYF
TRBJ2-1 | TRBD2 | . | TRBV5-8 | TGTGCCAGCGGCTTCTGGGCGGGGGGCAGTGATGAGCAGTTCTTC | CASGFWAGGSDEQFF
TRBJ1-5 | . | many | TRBV6-5 | TGTGCCAGCAGTTCACGCCTGGGTGATCAGCCCCAGCATTTT | CASSSRLGDQPQHF
TRBJ1-4 | . | . | TRBV7-9 | TGTGCCAGCAGCCTGGGGTTAGCACATGCAACTAATGAAAAACTGTTTTTT | CASSLGLAHATNEKLFF
TRBJ2-7 | TRBD1 | few | TRBV5-4 | TGTGCCAGCAGCTCGAAGGGACAGTTTGACTACGAGCAGTACTTC | CASSSKGQFDYEQYF
TRBJ2-7 | . | many | TRBV7-9 | TGTGCCAGCAGCTTATGGGGCGGCTCCTACGAGCAGTACTTC | CASSLWGGSYEQYF
TRBJ1-5 | . | few | TRBV4-2 | TGTGCCAGCAGCCAACGGCCTGATCAGCCCCAGCATTTT | CASSQRPDQPQHF
TRBJ1-4 | . | many | TRBV6-6 | TGTGCCAGCGCCACGCGGCTTAATGAAAAACTGTTTTTT | CASATRLNEKLFF
TRBJ1-1 | . | many | TRBV20-1 | TGCAGCTCGAAACTGGGGGGCCCGAACACTGAAGCTTTCTTT | CSSKLGGPNTEAFF
TRBJ2-2 | TRBD1 | few | TRBV15 | TGTGCCACCAGCAGAGATCTACAGGGGGCAACCGGGGAGCTGTTTTTT | CATSRDLQGATGELFF
TRBJ2-3 | TRBD2 | few | TRBV20-1 | TGCAGTGCTCCCAGAGCGGGGGAAGATACGCAGTATTTT | CSAPRAGEDTQYF
TRBJ2-1 | . | few | TRBV6-2/TRBV6-3 | TGTGCCAGCAGTTACCTTCCCTCTTCCTACAATGAGCAGTTCTTC | CASSYLPSSYNEQFF
TRBJ1-1 | . | few | TRBV10-3 | TGTGCCATCAGTGAGACGGCTTACACTGAAGCTTTCTTT | CAISETAYTEAFF
TRBJ2-7 | . | . | TRBV28 | TGTGCCAGCAGCCCACCGGGCAGGAGCTCCTACGAGCAGTACTTC | CASSPPGRSSYEQYF
TRBJ1-6 | . | . | TRBV6-2/TRBV6-3 | TGTGCCAGCAGTCGCCCCAGGGGCAGTGCCGATTCACCCCTCCACTTT | CASSRPRGSADSPLHF
TRBJ2-1 | . | many | TRBV27 | TGTGCCAGCAGTTTCAGGACCCCCCCGGGCCGCGAGTTCTTC | CASSFRTPPGREFF
TRBJ2-1 | . | few | TRBV5-8 | TGTGCCAGCAGCTTGGAAACCCGAGGAGGGGCTGAGAGCTCCTACAATGAGCAGTTCTTC | CASSLETRGGAESSYNEQFF
TRBJ1-1 | . | few | TRBV2 | TGTGCCAGCATTCAGGGAACCGTCAACACTGAAGCTTTCTTT | CASIQGTVNTEAFF
TRBJ2-7 | . | many | TRBV4-3 | TGCGCCAGCAGCCAATCATTCCGAAACCCTGCCTACGAGCAGTACTTC | CASSQSFRNPAYEQYF
TRBJ2-1 | . | few | TRBV7-3 | TGTGCCAGCAGCCAAGGGCGGGGTGAGGAGCAGTTCTTC | CASSQGRGEEQFF
TRBJ1-2 | . | many | TRBV12-3/TRBV12-4 | TGTGCCAGCAGTTTTTGGGGAGGCTACACCTTC | CASSFWGGYTF
TRBJ2-7 | . | once | TRBV5-1 | TGCGCCAGCAGCTGCAACCCCGGGGCCGACTACGAGCAGTACTTC | CASSCNPGADYEQYF
TRBJ2-2 | . | few | TRBV19 | TGTGCCAGTACCGACCCCCTCCCCCGGGGGAACACCGGGGAGCTGTTTTTT | CASTDPLPRGNTGELFF
TRBJ2-3 | TRBD2 | . | TRBV28 | TGTGCCAGCAGACCGGGACTAGCGGCTGATACGCAGTATTTT | CASRPGLAADTQYF
TRBJ1-5 | . | few | TRBV12-3/TRBV12-4 | TGTGCCAGCAGTTTAGCGGGGGGGATTGGGAGGAGTCAGCCCCAGCATTTT | CASSLAGGIGRSQPQHF
TRBJ2-3 | TRBD1 | few | TRBV2 | TGTGCCAGCAGTGAAAGGGCAGGGGGCCGCACAGATACGCAGTATTTT | CASSERAGGRTDTQYF
TRBJ1-3 | . | many | TRBV6-1 | TGTGCCAGCAGTGAAGTTTTGGCGGCACAGGGAAACACCATATATTTT | CASSEVLAAQGNTIYF
TRBJ2-7 | . | many | TRBV3-1 | TGTGCCAGCAGCCAATTCGGGAACTCCTACGAGCAGTACTTC | CASSQFGNSYEQYF
TRBJ2-3 | . | . | TRBV28 | TGTGCCATTCACCGAACCCCTAGCACAGATACGCAGTATTTT | CAIHRTPSTDTQYF
TRBJ2-3 | . | many | TRBV4-2 | TGTGCCAGCAGCCAAGATCTTCGAATCACAGATACGCAGTATTTT | CASSQDLRITDTQYF
TRBJ2-4 | . | few | TRBV5-1 | TGCGCCAGCAGCTTGGAAGGAGGGACGCTAGCCAAAAACATTCAGTACTTC | CASSLEGGTLAKNIQYF